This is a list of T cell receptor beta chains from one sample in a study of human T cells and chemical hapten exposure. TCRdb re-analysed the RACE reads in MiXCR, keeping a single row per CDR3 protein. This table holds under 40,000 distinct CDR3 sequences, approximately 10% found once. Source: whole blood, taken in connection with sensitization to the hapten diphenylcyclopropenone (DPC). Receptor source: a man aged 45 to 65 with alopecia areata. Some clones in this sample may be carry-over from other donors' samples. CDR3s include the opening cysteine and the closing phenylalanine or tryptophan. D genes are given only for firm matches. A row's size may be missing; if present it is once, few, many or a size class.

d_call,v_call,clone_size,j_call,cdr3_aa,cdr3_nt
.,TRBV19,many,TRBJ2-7,CASSRTGVGYEQYF,TGTGCCAGTAGCCGGACCGGAGTTGGGTACGAGCAGTACTTC
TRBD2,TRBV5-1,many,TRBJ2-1,CASSLQAGGSYNEQFF,TGCGCCAGCAGCTTGCAAGCGGGGGGCTCCTACAATGAGCAGTTCTTC
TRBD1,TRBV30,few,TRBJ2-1,CAWSLQGAQFF,TGTGCCTGGAGTCTCCAGGGGGCTCAGTTCTTC
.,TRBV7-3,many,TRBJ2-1,CASSLSLSNEQFF,TGTGCCAGCAGCTTAAGCCTTTCGAATGAGCAGTTCTTC
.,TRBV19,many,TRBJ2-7,CASSSGDDYEQYF,TGTGCCAGTAGTTCGGGTGACGACTACGAGCAGTACTTC
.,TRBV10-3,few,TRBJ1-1,CAINGRANTEAFF,TGTGCCATCAACGGCAGGGCGAACACTGAAGCTTTCTTT
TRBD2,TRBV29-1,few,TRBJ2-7,CSVAQLAGGPNEQYF,TGCAGCGTTGCCCAACTAGCGGGAGGTCCCAACGAGCAGTACTTC
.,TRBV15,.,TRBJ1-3,CATSRDSGLRNTIYF,TGTGCCACCAGCAGAGATTCAGGTTTACGGAACACCATATATTTT
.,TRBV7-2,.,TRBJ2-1,CASSRQRINEQFF,TGTGCCAGCAGCCGCCAAAGGATCAATGAGCAGTTCTTC
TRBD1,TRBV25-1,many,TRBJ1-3,CASSDSRQGGNTIYF,TGTGCCAGCAGTGATTCCCGACAGGGGGGAAACACCATATATTTT
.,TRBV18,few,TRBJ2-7,CASSPYHRVEQYF,TGTGCCAGCTCACCCTATCACAGGGTCGAGCAGTACTTC
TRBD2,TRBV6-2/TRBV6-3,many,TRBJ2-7,CASSAGEVFYEQYF,TGTGCCAGCAGCGCGGGAGAGGTATTCTACGAGCAGTACTTC
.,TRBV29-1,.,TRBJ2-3,CSVEQGTDTQYF,TGCAGCGTTGAGCAGGGCACAGATACGCAGTATTTT
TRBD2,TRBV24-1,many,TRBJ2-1,CATSVTGLAGYNEQFF,TGTGCCACCAGTGTTACGGGACTAGCGGGTTACAATGAGCAGTTCTTC
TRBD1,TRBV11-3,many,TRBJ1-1,CASSLELHLTGDNTEAFF,TGTGCCAGCAGCCTGGAACTCCACTTGACAGGGGACAACACTGAAGCTTTCTTT
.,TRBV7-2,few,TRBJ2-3,CASRLQGTDTQYF,TGTGCCAGCAGACTCCAGGGTACAGATACGCAGTATTTT
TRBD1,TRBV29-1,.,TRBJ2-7,CSVAQGQGGPYEQYF,TGCAGCGTTGCCCAGGGACAGGGGGGGCCCTACGAGCAGTACTTC
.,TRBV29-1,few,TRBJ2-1,CSVEDLRQSSYNEQFF,TGCAGCGTTGAAGATCTTAGACAGAGCTCCTACAATGAGCAGTTCTTC
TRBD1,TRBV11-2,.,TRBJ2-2,CASSLTGQTGELFF,TGTGCCAGCAGCTTGACAGGGCAAACCGGGGAGCTGTTTTTT
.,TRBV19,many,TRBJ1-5,CASSIRQPDQPQHF,TGTGCCAGTAGTATTCGGCAGCCCGATCAGCCCCAGCATTTT
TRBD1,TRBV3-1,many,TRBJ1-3,CASSKQGAGNTIYF,TGTGCCAGCAGCAAACAGGGGGCTGGAAACACCATATATTTT
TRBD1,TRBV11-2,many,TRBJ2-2,CASSQRTGGNTGELFF,TGTGCCAGCAGCCAACGGACAGGGGGGAACACCGGGGAGCTGTTTTTT
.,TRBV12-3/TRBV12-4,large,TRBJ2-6,CASSSSGANVLTF,TGTGCCAGCAGTTCATCTGGGGCCAACGTCCTGACTTTC
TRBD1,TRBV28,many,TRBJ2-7,CASRPSGQGYEQYF,TGTGCCAGCAGGCCCTCGGGACAGGGTTACGAGCAGTACTTC
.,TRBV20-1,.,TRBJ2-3,CSARAGAADTQYF,TGCAGTGCTAGAGCCGGGGCCGCAGATACGCAGTATTTT
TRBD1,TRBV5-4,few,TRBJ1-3,CASSADRSSSGNTIYF,TGTGCCAGCAGCGCGGACAGGAGTAGCTCTGGAAACACCATATATTTT
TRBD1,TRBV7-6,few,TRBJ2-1,CASSLATGQGYNEQFF,TGTGCCAGCAGCTTAGCGACTGGACAGGGGTACAATGAGCAGTTCTTC
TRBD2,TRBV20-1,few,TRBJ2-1,CSARIPSGRNEQFF,TGCAGTGCTAGAATTCCTAGCGGGAGGAATGAGCAGTTCTTC
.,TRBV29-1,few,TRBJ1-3,CSVEDLGNTIYF,TGCAGCGTTGAAGATCTTGGAAACACCATATATTTT
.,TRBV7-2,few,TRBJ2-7,CASGPWLVREQYF,TGTGCCAGCGGTCCTTGGCTAGTTCGCGAGCAGTACTTC
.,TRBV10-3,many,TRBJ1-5,CAISESKNSNQPQHF,TGTGCCATCAGTGAGTCGAAGAATAGCAATCAGCCCCAGCATTTT
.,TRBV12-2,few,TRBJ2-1,CASRLGRRPRDYWFF,TGTGCAAGTCGCCTTGGACGTAGACCCCGGGACTATTGGTTCTTC
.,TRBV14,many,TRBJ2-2,CASSPRQTGELFF,TGTGCCAGCAGCCCCAGACAGACCGGGGAGCTGTTTTTT
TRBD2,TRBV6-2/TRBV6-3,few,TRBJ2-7,CASSYTLGTSGRMAYEQYF,TGTGCCAGCAGTTACACTTTGGGGACTAGCGGGAGAATGGCCTACGAGCAGTACTTC
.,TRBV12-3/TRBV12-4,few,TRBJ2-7,CASRVDITYEQYF,TGTGCCAGCAGGGTGGACATTACCTACGAGCAGTACTTC
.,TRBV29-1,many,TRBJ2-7,CSGLLPSYEQYF,TGCAGCGGTTTACTGCCCTCCTACGAGCAGTACTTC
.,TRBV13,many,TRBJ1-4,CASSLFERREKLFF,TGTGCCAGCAGCTTATTTGAAAGGAGGGAAAAACTGTTTTTT
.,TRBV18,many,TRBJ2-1,CASSPRDAGEQFF,TGTGCCAGCTCACCAAGGGATGCGGGTGAGCAGTTCTTC
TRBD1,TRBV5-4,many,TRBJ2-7,CASSLALGQARYEQYF,TGTGCCAGCAGCTTGGCTTTGGGACAGGCGAGATACGAGCAGTACTTC
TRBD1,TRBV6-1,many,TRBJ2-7,CASSEGQGASYEQYF,TGTGCCAGCAGTGAAGGGCAGGGGGCTTCCTACGAGCAGTACTTC
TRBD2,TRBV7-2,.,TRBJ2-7,CASSSSSGRALSYEQYF,TGTGCCAGCAGCTCCTCTAGCGGGAGGGCCTTGTCCTACGAGCAGTACTTC
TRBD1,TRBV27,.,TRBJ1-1,CASSPGQGMGTEAFF,TGTGCCAGCAGTCCAGGACAGGGAATGGGAACTGAAGCTTTCTTT
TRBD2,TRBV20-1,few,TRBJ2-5,CSATSGTQYF,TGCAGTGCCACTAGCGGGACCCAGTACTTC
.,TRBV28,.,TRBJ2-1,CASTPGSYNEQFF,TGTGCCAGCACCCCCGGTTCCTACAATGAGCAGTTCTTC
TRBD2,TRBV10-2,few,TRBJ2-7,CASSAGLAGDNEQYF,TGCGCCAGCAGTGCGGGACTAGCGGGAGATAACGAGCAGTACTTC
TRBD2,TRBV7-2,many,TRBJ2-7,CASSLNPGGPGEQYF,TGTGCCAGCAGCTTAAATCCGGGAGGGCCGGGGGAGCAGTACTTC
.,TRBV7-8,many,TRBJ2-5,CASSLGGRETQYF,TGTGCCAGCAGCTTAGGTGGCCGGGAGACCCAGTACTTC
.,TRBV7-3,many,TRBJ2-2,CASAGGQKAGELFF,TGTGCCAGCGCTGGGGGGCAGAAGGCCGGGGAGCTGTTTTTT
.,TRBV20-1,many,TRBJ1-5,CSAYDGNQPQHF,TGCAGTGCTTACGACGGGAATCAGCCCCAGCATTTT
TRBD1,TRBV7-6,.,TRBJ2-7,CASSPSGTGDYEQYF,TGTGCCAGCAGCCCTTCAGGGACAGGGGACTACGAGCAGTACTTC
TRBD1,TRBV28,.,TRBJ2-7,CASSQRTGSYEQYF,TGTGCCAGCAGCCAACGGACAGGGAGTTACGAGCAGTACTTC
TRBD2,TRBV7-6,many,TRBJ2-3,CASSLFAGGPDTQYF,TGTGCCAGCAGCTTATTTGCGGGAGGCCCAGATACGCAGTATTTT
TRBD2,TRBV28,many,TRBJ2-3,CASSSLGLHIGTDTQYF,TGTGCCAGCAGTTCCCTGGGACTACACATTGGCACAGATACGCAGTATTTT
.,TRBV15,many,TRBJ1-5,CATSRDVQPQHF,TGTGCCACCAGCAGAGATGTTCAGCCCCAGCATTTT
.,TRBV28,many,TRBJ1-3,CASSLGGASGNTIYF,TGTGCCAGCAGTTTAGGGGGGGCCTCTGGAAACACCATATATTTT
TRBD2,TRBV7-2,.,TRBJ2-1,CASSFAGTSGYNEQFF,TGTGCCAGCAGCTTCGCCGGGACTAGCGGCTACAATGAGCAGTTCTTC
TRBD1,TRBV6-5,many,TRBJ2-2,CASSYRVTGGPGELFF,TGTGCCAGCAGTTACAGAGTGACAGGGGGTCCCGGGGAGCTGTTTTTT
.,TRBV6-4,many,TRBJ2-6,CASSDGGSGANVLTF,TGTGCCAGCAGTGATGGTGGCTCTGGGGCCAACGTCCTGACTTTC
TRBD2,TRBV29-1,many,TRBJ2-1,CSVDNSGRAQFF,TGCAGCGTTGATAATAGCGGGAGAGCGCAGTTCTTC
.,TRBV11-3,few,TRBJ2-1,CASSLDPLYNEQFF,TGTGCCAGCAGCTTAGATCCGTTGTACAATGAGCAGTTCTTC